A single sample gave rise to the 18 T cell receptor beta chains below, sequenced in a study of T cell changes during pregnancy in multiple sclerosis (dated by TCRdb to 2018 to 2020). Library construction relied on the immunoSEQ multiplex PCR assay. TCRdb holds this immuneACCESS table with in-frame rearrangements only. Some clones are missing; in checked studies, unresolved V genes explain under half, and the rest has no known cause. The sample table shows about 55,000 clones, and 94% are seen once. The leading ten clones occupy around 3.2% of the sample. Sequenced material: CD8+ T cells from peripheral blood mononuclear cells, taken in the third trimester of pregnancy. These receptors were taken from a female donor with multiple sclerosis, enrolled in a pregnancy study.

The CDR3 DNA is TGTGCCAGCAGCCCCGGACTAGCAGCTCTCACAGATACGCAGTATTTT. It yields the protein CASSPGLAALTDTQYF. The chain combines TRBV5-4 with TRBJ2-3; 8 nucleotides align to TRBD2. The V gene's germline CDR1 is SGHNT and CDR2 YYREEE (reference sequence). CDR3 length: 16 amino acids. V lost 4 bases, J lost 2 bases, and 9 bases stayed unmatched.

J is TRBJ1-5 and V is TRBV7-9; no definite D call. Germline CDR1 SEHNR, CDR2 FQNEAQ (reference sequence). This CDR3 comprises 13 residues. V lost 3 bases to trimming and J lost 7 bases, with 10 bases between them. CDR3 residues: CASSLEGGQPQHF. CDR3 bases: TGTGCCAGCAGCTTGGAGGGAGGCCAGCCCCAGCATTTT.

The rearrangement joins TRBV27 to TRBJ1-2; 9 nucleotides line up with TRBD1. The J segment lost 4 bases and the V segment lost 2 bases, leaving 11 bases of the junction unmatched. This CDR3 has 17 residues. Germline lookup yields CDR1 MNHEY and CDR2 SMNVEV (reference sequence). CDR3 coding DNA: TGTGCCAGCAGTTTAACCCCCGGGACAGGGTATCTCTATGGCTACACCTTC. This translates into CASSLTPGTGYLYGYTF.

The chain couples TRBV2 to TRBJ2-7; the D is unclear. V was shortened by 1 base and J by 2 bases, with 12 bases between the two germline ends. The germline CDR1 and CDR2 sequences are SNHLY and FYNNEI. The CDR3 is 15 amino acids. This chain's CDR3 is CASSEGALPTYEQYF. The CDR3 bases are TGTGCCAGCAGTGAAGGGGCTCTTCCTACCTACGAGCAGTACTTC.

Only one count was recorded for this clone. The chain has TRBV4-3 and TRBJ1-2; 8 bases are shared with TRBD1. Germline V gene data show CDR1 as LGHNA and CDR2 as YSLEER. V gave up 0 bases and J gave up 4 bases; unmatched junction bases: 7. The CDR3 totals 16 residues. The CDR3 is CASSQDPQGAGYGYTF. As DNA, the CDR3 is TGCGCCAGCAGCCAAGACCCCCAGGGGGCGGGCTATGGCTACACCTTC.

The chain is built from TRBV11-2 and TRBJ1-2; 7 bases are a match to TRBD1. The CDR3 is 15 residues long. Germline trimming cut 5 bases from V and 4 bases from J; bases unmatched to any gene: 10. The germline gives CDR1 SGHAT, CDR2 FQNNGV. The CDR3 sequence: CASSLGDSPFYGYTF. The CDR3, as DNA: TGTGCCAGCAGCCTAGGGGACAGCCCTTTCTATGGCTACACCTTC.

This chain uses TRBV6-4 with TRBJ2-3; 12 nucleotides align to TRBD2. The CDR3 covers 15 residues. The germline V gene encodes CDR1 MRHNA and CDR2 SNTAGT. Losses at the gene ends were 4 bases for V and 1 base for J; bases not matched to a gene: 0. The CDR3 spells CASSASGGGTDTQYF. In nucleotides, the CDR3 is TGTGCCAGCAGTGCTAGCGGGGGGGGCACAGATACGCAGTATTTT.

The chain combines TRBV13 with TRBJ2-3, with a tentative D call TRBD1 (6 bases). The germline CDR1 and CDR2 sequences are PRHDT and FYEKMQ (reference sequence). V dropped 6 bases and J dropped 4 bases, with 17 bases sitting between them. The CDR3 has 15 amino acids. The CDR3 sequence: CASSFTGGFPDTQYF. CDR3 DNA sequence: TGTGCCAGCAGTTTTACTGGGGGCTTTCCAGATACGCAGTATTTT.

This clone was picked up one time. The CDR3 DNA sequence: TGCGCCAGCAGCCAAGAAGACAGGGCGAGCACTGAAGCTTTCTTT. Amino acids: CASSQEDRASTEAFF. The chain links TRBV4-1 to TRBJ1-1; 7 bases are shared with TRBD1. In germline, CDR1 is MGHRA, CDR2 YSYEKL. Unmatched junction bases numbered 5, after V lost 0 bases and J lost 4 bases. The length of the CDR3 is 15 residues.

The chain links TRBV6-5 to TRBJ1-1; D ambiguous. This CDR3 has 13 residues. CDR1 and CDR2 from the germline V gene are MNHEY and SVGAGI. V was cut by 7 bases and J by 1 base, with 10 bases left in between. The CDR3 sequence: CASTGGPNTEAFF. CDR3 nucleotides: TGTGCCAGCACAGGAGGGCCGAACACTGAAGCTTTCTTT.

V gene TRBV27 combines with J gene TRBJ2-7; D is unclear. The CDR3 sequence is 15 residues long. V was shortened by 6 bases and J by 0 bases, with 15 bases between the two germline ends. CDR1 and CDR2 from the germline V gene are MNHEY and SMNVEV (reference sequence). CDR3 loop: CASSAGFGVSYEQYF. The CDR3 region has the DNA TGTGCCAGCAGCGCCGGTTTTGGTGTCTCCTACGAGCAGTACTTC.

The chain's CDR3 is CASSPYMTGSQPQHF. The CDR3 coding sequence is TGTGCCAGCAGTCCCTATATGACAGGGAGTCAGCCCCAGCATTTT. The chain has TRBV27 and TRBJ1-5; 7 nucleotides line up with TRBD1. V shed 5 bases and J 6 bases; nucleotides not matched to a gene: 10. This CDR3 is built from 15 residues. Looked up from germline, CDR1 is MNHEY and CDR2 is SMNVEV (reference sequence).

The chain employs TRBV25-1 and TRBJ2-1, with 7 bases fitting TRBD2. Germline V gene sequence: CDR1 MGHDK, CDR2 SYGVNS. V lost 6 bases, J lost 9 bases, and 8 bases stayed unmatched. The CDR3 length is 13 residues. CDR3 nucleotides: TGTGCCAGCAGCTTGATGGGGGGGGGTGAGCAGTTCTTC. Amino acid sequence: CASSLMGGGEQFF.

This chain connects TRBV13 to TRBJ2-7, with a weak D call TRBD2 (5 bases). The CDR3 is 15 amino acids. Trimming left V 0 bases short and J 4 bases short, with 13 bases between. Looked up from germline, CDR1 is PRHDT and CDR2 is FYEKMQ (reference sequence). This chain's CDR3 is CASSLGISELYEQYF. The CDR3 bases are TGTGCCAGCAGCTTAGGCATTAGCGAACTATACGAGCAGTACTTC. Full variable domain (missing parts from reference TRBV13 and TRBJ2-7): AAGVIQSPRHLIKEKRETATLKCYPIPRHDTVYWYQQGPGQDPQFLISFYEKMQSDKGSIPDRFSAQQFSDYHSELNMSSLELGDSALYFCASSLGISELYEQYFGPGTRLTVT.

This chain links TRBV7-9 with TRBJ2-7, with unresolved D. V was trimmed by 1 base and J by 2 bases, leaving 9 bases between them. Germline CDR1 reads SEHNR; CDR2 reads FQNEAQ (reference sequence). The CDR3 loop spans 14 amino acids. In DNA form, the CDR3 reads TGTGCCAGCAGCTTAGAATTGTCTCCCTACGAGCAGTACTTC. Amino acids: CASSLELSPYEQYF. Using reference TRBV7-9 and TRBJ2-7 for the parts outside the CDR3, the full variable domain is DTGVSQNPRHKITKRGQNVTFRCDPISEHNRLYWYRQTLGQGPEFLTYFQNEAQLEKSRLLSDRFSAERPKGSFSTLEIQRTEQGDSAMYLCASSLELSPYEQYFGPGTRLTVT.

V usage is TRBV6-5 and J usage is TRBJ1-4, with 8 bases that match TRBD1. Germline V gene data show CDR1 as MNHEY and CDR2 as SVGAGI. V lost 6 bases and J lost 12; bases outside the gene matches: 6. The length of the CDR3 is 12 residues. The CDR3 DNA is TGTGCCAGCAGCGGGCAGGGGGCAGAACTGTTTTTT. Encoded protein: CASSGQGAELFF.

A note on this clone: Other DNA sequences in this specimen translate into the identical CDR3. The gene calls are TRBV27 and TRBJ2-1; a possible D gene is TRBD2 (5 bases). The ends were cut back, 3 bases at V and 3 bases at J, with 6 bases in the middle. The CDR3 length is 13 residues. Per germline, CDR1 MNHEY and CDR2 SMNVEV (reference sequence). The CDR3 nucleotides are TGTGCCAGCAGTTTTACTAGCTACAATGAGCAGTTCTTC. Translation: CASSFTSYNEQFF.

J is TRBJ1-4 and V is TRBV18, with 9 bases that match TRBD1. Germline trimming cut 3 bases from V and 4 bases from J; bases unmatched to any gene: 9. This CDR3 has 17 residues. Germline V gene lookup returns CDR1 KGHSH and CDR2 LQKENI. In nucleotides, the CDR3 is TGTGCCAGCTCACCCCCCGACAGGGGGGCAATTAATGAAAAACTGTTTTTT. Protein product: CASSPPDRGAINEKLFF.